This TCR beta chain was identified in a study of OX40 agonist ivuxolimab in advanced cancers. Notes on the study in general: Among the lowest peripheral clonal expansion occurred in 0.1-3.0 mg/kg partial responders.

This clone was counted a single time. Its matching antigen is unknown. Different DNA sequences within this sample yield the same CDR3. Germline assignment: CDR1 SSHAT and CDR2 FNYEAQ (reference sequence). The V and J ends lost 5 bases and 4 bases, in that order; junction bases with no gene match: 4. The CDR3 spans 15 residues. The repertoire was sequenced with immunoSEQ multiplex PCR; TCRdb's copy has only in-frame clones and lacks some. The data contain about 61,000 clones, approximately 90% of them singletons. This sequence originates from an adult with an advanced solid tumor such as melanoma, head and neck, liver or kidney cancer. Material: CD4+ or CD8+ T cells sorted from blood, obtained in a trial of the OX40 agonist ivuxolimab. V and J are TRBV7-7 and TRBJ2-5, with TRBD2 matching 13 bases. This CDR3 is CASSPGLAGRETQYF. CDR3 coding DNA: TGTGCCAGCAGCCCGGGACTAGCGGGGCGAGAGACCCAGTACTTC.